Included here is one T cell receptor beta chain sequence, with context. Its antigen is not identified. Looked up from germline, CDR1 is SGHVS and CDR2 is FQNEAQ. Trimming left V 2 bases short and J 6 bases short, with 7 bases between. The CDR3 runs to 13 residues. The record originates from a study of T cell responses to AZD1222 COVID-19 vaccine. The data were produced by immunoSEQ multiplex PCR, yet TCRdb's version contains in-frame clones alone and is incomplete. Counted here are about 190,000 clones, around 86% occurring once; the ten biggest clones make up about 2.5%. Study findings and constraints: All repertoire sampling was performed exclusively after the peak T cell response.

Specimen: peripheral blood, collected on day 0 of MenACWY control vaccination. This sequence originates from an adult in good health. The J gene is TRBJ2-2, the V gene TRBV7-8; D unclear. CDR3 sequence (DNA): TGTGCCAGCAGCTTAAACCCGGCCGGGGAGCTGTTTTTT. Translated, it gives CASSLNPAGELFF.